What follows is one TCR beta chain and its context. Its antigen is not known. Use of 60 Vbeta and 13 Jbeta primers characterized the PCR. The method was immunoSEQ multiplex PCR; TCRdb's version includes in-frame clones alone and lacks a portion of them. The sample holds approximately 85,000 clones, roughly 75% seen once. This sample was taken from a study of cytomegalovirus exposure and HLA in healthy donors. Study observations and caveats: In an earlier analysis, about 87% or about 30%: the productive usage of most TCR beta V segments. Relative to the approximately 680-donor mean, N-insertions were reportedly fewer in an Asian-associated ancestry cluster in a later analysis.

The V segment lost 1 base and the J segment 8 bases; nucleotides outside the gene matches: 9. Germline CDR1 SGHRS, CDR2 YFSETQ. The CDR3 contains 16 residues. This rearrangement joins TRBV5-1 to TRBJ2-1; 10 bases fit TRBD1. This TCR was recovered from a man aged 25-40 years in good health and CMV-seronegative. Sequencing was performed on PBMCs. Here the CDR3 DNA reads TGCGCCAGCAGCTTGAGATGGGACAGGGGCTGGCATGAGCAGTTCTTC. This codes for CASSLRWDRGWHEQFF. Drawing the rest from reference TRBV5-1 and TRBJ2-1, the complete variable domain is KAGVTQTPRYLIKTRGQQVTLSCSPISGHRSVSWYQQTPGQGLQFLFEYFSETQRNKGNFPGRFSGRQFSNSRSEMNVSTLELGDSALYLCASSLRWDRGWHEQFFGPGTRLTVL.